Each of the 5 T cell receptor beta chains below was sequenced from the same sample in a study of cytomegalovirus exposure and HLA in healthy donors. A multiplex PCR was run with 60 Vbeta primers and 13 Jbeta primers. Generated by immunoSEQ multiplex PCR, the TCRdb table keeps only in-frame clones and is missing some. Found here are tens of thousands of clones, roughly 76% of them singletons; the top ten hold about 2.5%. Sequencing was done on a sample of PBMCs. The receptor source for this set is a woman in her 40s in good health and CMV-seropositive.

The chain carries TRBV12-5 and TRBJ1-2; D is perhaps TRBD1 (5 bases). Germline CDR1 and CDR2: LGHNT and FRNRAP. The length of the CDR3 is 15 residues. Trimming cost V 1 base and J 7 bases, with 16 bases left between them. The CDR3 DNA follows: TGTGCTAGTGGTTTGGACGTCGGGGGAGTTGGTGGCTACACCTTC. The encoded protein is CASGLDVGGVGGYTF.

V usage is TRBV7-2 and J usage is TRBJ2-7, with D possibly matching TRBD2 (6 bases). Per germline, CDR1 SGHTA and CDR2 FQGNSA. Trimming left V 6 bases short and J 3 bases short, with 21 bases between. The CDR3 contains 16 residues. CDR3 sequence (DNA): TGTGCCAGCAGTTCGAGGGCGGGGCCCGGGGGCTACGAGCAGTACTTC. This translates into CASSSRAGPGGYEQYF.

The chain has TRBV5-1 and TRBJ2-2, with a possible D match to TRBD1 (5 bases). This CDR3 comprises 14 residues. V dropped 4 bases and J dropped 4 bases, with 11 bases sitting between them. The V gene's germline CDR1 is SGHRS and CDR2 YFSETQ. The CDR3 DNA follows: TGCGCCAGCAGCCCCATGACAGTCACCGGGGAGCTGTTTTTT. Amino acids: CASSPMTVTGELFF.

The rearrangement uses TRBV6-1 and TRBJ1-1; D possibly corresponds to TRBD1 (6 bases). CDR3 length: 14 amino acids. Germline CDR1 and CDR2: MNHNS and SASEGT. V was clipped by 8 bases and J by 2 bases, with 15 bases between them. Here the CDR3 reads CASPSGGGNTEAFF. The CDR3 DNA is TGTGCCAGCCCTTCGGGGGGCGGAAACACTGAAGCTTTCTTT.

The chain links TRBV6-1 to TRBJ2-3, with 8 bases that match TRBD1. The germline V gene encodes CDR1 MNHNS and CDR2 SASEGT. V shed 8 bases, J shed 3 bases, and the junction held 1 base outside the gene matches. The CDR3 is 12 residues long. Here the CDR3 reads CASGQGTDTQYF. CDR3 in DNA: TGTGCCAGCGGACAGGGAACAGATACGCAGTATTTT.